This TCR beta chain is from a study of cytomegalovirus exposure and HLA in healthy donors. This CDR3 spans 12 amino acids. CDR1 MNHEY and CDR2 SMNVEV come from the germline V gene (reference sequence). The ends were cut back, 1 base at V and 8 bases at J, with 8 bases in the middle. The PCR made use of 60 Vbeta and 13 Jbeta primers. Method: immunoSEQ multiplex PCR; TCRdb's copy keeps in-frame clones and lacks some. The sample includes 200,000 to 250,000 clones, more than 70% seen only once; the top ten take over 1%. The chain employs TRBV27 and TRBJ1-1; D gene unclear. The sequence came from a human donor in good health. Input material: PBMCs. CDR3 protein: CASSLLRGEAFF. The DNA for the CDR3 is TGTGCCAGCAGTTTATTACGCGGCGAAGCTTTCTTT.